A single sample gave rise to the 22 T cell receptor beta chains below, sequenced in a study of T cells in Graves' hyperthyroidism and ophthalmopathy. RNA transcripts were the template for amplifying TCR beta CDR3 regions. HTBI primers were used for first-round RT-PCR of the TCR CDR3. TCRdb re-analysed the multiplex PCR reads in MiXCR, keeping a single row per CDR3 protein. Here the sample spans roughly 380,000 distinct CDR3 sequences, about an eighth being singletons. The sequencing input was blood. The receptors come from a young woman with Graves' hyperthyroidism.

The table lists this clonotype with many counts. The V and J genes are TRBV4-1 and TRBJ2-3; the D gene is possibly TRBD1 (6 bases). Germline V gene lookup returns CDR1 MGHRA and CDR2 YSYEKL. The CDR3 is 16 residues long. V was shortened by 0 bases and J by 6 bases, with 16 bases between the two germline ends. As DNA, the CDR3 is TGCGCCAGCAGCCAAGATTGGGGGCAGACGCTGGATACGCAGTATTTT. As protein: CASSQDWGQTLDTQYF.

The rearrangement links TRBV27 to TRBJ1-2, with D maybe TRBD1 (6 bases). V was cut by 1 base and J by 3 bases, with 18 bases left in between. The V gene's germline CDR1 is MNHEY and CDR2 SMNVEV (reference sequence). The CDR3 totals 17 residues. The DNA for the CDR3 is TGTGCCAGCAGTTTATTGGGATCGGGGACACTGGACTATGGCTACACCTTC. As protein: CASSLLGSGTLDYGYTF.

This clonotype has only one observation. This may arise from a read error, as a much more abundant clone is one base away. The DNA of the CDR3 is TGTGCCAGCAGCCAGACCGGGACTAACGGGAGAATACAGTTCTTC. Translation gives CASSQTGTNGRIQFF. V usage is TRBV3-1 and J usage is TRBJ2-1; 7 bases align to TRBD2. J was trimmed by 13 bases and V by 3 bases; bases with no gene match: 15. Looked up from germline, CDR1 is LGHDT and CDR2 is YNNKEL (reference sequence). This CDR3 contains 15 residues.

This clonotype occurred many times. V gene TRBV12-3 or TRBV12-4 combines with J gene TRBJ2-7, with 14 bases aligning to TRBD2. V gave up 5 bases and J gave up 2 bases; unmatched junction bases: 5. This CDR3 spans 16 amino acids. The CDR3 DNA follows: TGTGCCAGCAGTCCGCGACTAGCGGGAGGGCCCTACGAGCAGTACTTC. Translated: CASSPRLAGGPYEQYF.

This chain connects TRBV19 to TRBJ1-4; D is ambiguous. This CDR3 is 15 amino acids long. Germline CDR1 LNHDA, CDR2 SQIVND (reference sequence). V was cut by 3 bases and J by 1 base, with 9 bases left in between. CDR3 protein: CASSIHWGTNEKLFF. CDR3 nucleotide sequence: TGTGCCAGTAGTATCCATTGGGGAACTAATGAAAAACTGTTTTTT.

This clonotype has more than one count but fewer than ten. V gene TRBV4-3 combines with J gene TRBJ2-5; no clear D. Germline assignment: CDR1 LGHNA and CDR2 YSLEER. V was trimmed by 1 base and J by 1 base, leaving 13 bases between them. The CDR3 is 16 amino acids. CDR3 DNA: TGCGCCAGCAGCCAAGGTCGAAGAGTCAGCCAAGAGACCCAGTACTTC. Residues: CASSQGRRVSQETQYF.

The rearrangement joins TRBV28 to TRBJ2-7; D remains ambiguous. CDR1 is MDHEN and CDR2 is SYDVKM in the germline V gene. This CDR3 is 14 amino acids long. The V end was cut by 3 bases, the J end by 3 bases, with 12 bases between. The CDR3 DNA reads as TGTGCCAGCAGTTTTAATCCGACCGGCTACGAGCAGTACTTC. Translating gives CASSFNPTGYEQYF.

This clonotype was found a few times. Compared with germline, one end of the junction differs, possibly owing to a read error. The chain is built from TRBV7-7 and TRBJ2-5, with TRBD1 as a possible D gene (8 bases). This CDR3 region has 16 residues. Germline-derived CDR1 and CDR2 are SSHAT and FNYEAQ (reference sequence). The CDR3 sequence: CASSTQRTGRAETQYF. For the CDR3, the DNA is TGTGCTAGCAGCACCCAGAGGACAGGGAGGGCAGAGACCCAGTACTTC.

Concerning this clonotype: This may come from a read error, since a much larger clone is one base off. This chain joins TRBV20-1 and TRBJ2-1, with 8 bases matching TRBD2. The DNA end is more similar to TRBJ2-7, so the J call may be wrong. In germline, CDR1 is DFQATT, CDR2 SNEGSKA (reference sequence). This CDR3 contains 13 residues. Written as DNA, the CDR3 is TGCAGTGCTGGCGGGACTAGACACAATGAGCAGTACTTC. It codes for CSAGGTRHNEQYF.

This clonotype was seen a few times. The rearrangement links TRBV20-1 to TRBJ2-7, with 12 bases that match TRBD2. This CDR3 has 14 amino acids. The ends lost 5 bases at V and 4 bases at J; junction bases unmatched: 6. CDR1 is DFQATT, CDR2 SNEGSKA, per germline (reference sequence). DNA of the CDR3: TGCAGTGCTTATCCGGGACTAGCGGGTTACGAGCAGTACTTC. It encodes CSAYPGLAGYEQYF.

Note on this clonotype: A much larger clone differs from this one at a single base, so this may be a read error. CDR3 sequence (DNA): TGTGCCAGCAGCCCCCCGACTAGCGGGAGGATTTTTATATCGCACAATGAGCAGTTCTTC. Protein product: CASSPPTSGRIFISHNEQFF. V gene TRBV7-2 combines with J gene TRBJ2-1, with TRBD2 matching 13 bases. With 5 bases clipped from V and 5 bases from J, the junction kept 18 bases outside the gene matches. Germline values: CDR1 SGHTA, CDR2 FQGNSA. This CDR3 has 20 amino acids.

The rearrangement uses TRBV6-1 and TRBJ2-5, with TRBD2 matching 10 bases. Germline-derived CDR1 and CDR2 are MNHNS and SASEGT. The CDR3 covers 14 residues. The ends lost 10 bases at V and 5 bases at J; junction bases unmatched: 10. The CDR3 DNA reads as TGTGCCACGTCCCTAGCGGGGGCGGGGGAGACCCAGTACTTC. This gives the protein CATSLAGAGETQYF.

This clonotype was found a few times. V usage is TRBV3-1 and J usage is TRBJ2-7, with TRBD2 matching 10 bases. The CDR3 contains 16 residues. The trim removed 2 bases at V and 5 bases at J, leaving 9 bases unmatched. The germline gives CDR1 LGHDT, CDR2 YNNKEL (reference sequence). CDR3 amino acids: CASSQPGIAGGNEQYF. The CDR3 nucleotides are TGTGCCAGCAGCCAACCGGGGATAGCGGGAGGAAACGAGCAGTACTTC.

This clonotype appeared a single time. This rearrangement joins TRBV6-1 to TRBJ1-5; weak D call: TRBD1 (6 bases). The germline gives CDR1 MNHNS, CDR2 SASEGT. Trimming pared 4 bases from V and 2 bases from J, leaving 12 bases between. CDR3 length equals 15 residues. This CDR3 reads CASSATGLGNQPQHF. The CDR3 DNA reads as TGTGCCAGCAGTGCAACAGGGTTGGGCAATCAGCCCCAGCATTTT.

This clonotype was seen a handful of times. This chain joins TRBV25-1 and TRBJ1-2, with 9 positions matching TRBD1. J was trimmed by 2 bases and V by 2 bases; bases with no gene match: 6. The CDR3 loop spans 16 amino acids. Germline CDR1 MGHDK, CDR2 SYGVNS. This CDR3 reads CASSEGAGTGNYGYTF. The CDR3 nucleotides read TGTGCCAGCAGTGAAGGGGCCGGGACAGGGAACTATGGCTACACCTTC.

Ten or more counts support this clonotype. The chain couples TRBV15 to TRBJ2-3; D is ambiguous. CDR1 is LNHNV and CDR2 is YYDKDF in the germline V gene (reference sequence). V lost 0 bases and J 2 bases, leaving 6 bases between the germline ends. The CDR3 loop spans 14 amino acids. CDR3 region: CATSREPVTDTQYF. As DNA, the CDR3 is TGTGCCACCAGCAGAGAACCCGTCACAGATACGCAGTATTTT.

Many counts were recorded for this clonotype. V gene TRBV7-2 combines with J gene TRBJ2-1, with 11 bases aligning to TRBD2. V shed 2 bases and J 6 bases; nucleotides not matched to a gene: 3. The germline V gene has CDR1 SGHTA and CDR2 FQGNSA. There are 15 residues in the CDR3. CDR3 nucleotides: TGTGCCAGCAGCTTAACTAGCGGGAGAAGCAATGAGCAGTTCTTC. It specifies CASSLTSGRSNEQFF.

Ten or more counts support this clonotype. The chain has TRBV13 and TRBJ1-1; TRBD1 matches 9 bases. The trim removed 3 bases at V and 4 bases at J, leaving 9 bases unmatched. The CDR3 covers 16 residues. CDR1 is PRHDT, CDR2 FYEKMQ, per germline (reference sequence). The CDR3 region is CASSFSMDRGFTEAFF. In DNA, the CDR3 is TGTGCCAGCAGCTTTAGTATGGACAGGGGATTCACTGAAGCTTTCTTT.

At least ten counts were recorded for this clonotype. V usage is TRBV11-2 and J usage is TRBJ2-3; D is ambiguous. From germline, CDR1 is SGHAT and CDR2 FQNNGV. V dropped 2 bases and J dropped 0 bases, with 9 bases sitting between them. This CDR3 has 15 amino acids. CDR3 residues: CASSLLGPSTDTQYF. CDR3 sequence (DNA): TGTGCCAGCAGCTTACTAGGACCTAGCACAGATACGCAGTATTTT.

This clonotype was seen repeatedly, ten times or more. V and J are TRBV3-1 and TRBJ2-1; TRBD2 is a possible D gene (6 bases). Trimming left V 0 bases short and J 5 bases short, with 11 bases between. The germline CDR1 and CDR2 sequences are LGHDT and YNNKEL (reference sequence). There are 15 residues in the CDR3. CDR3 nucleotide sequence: TGTGCCAGCAGCCAAGATTGGCGGGGCCACAATGAGCAGTTCTTC. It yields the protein CASSQDWRGHNEQFF.

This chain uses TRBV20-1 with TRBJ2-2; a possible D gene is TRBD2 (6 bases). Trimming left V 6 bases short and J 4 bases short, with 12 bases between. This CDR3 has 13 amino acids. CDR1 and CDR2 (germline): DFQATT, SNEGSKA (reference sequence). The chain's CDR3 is CSAGGGGTGELFF. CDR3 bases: TGCAGTGCCGGGGGTGGGGGCACCGGGGAGCTGTTTTTT.

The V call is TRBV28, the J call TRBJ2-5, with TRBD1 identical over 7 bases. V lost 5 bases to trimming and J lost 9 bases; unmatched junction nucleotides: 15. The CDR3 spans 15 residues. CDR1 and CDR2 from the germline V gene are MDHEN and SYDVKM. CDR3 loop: CASSIGTDISGAQYF. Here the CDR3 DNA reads TGTGCCAGCAGTATCGGGACAGACATCAGTGGGGCCCAGTACTTC. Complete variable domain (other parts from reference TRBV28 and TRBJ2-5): DVKVTQSSRYLVKRTGEKVFLECVQDMDHENMFWYRQDPGLGLRLIYFSYDVKMKEKGDIPEGYSVSREKKERFSLILESASTNQTSMYLCASSIGTDISGAQYFGPGTRLLVL.